The present T cell receptor (beta chain) was sequenced within a study of OX40 agonist ivuxolimab in advanced cancers. In the study overall: Ivuxolimab was a fully human IgG2 agonistic monoclonal antibody targeting the costimulatory receptor OX40 (CD134). Intravenous ivuxolimab was administered to patients every 2 weeks at six dose levels: 0.01, 0.1, 0.3, 1.5, 3 and 10 mg/kg. Among the roughly 54 dose-escalation patients, some 20 had hepatocellular carcinoma, roughly 15 melanoma, 9 renal cell carcinoma and 9 head and neck cancer. In the dose-escalation cohort, more than 75% of patients were male, and the mean age was approximately 60 years, with a range of 23 to 79. Patients were allowed to have had prior anti-PD-1, anti-PD-L1 or anti-CTLA-4 therapy, and around 40% of the dose-escalation patients had previously received checkpoint inhibitors. Partial responses occurred in three dose-escalation patients, of whom one had hepatocellular carcinoma and two had cutaneous melanoma. Peripheral TCRbeta sequencing was intended to test whether TCR sequence diversity was altered and clonal T-cell expansion was caused by ivuxolimab. The paper covers the monotherapy dose-escalation part of the phase I ivuxolimab trial, which included N of about 51 patients. Beyond this particular receptor, the publication reports: Clonal expansion of both CD4+ and CD8+ blood T cells was observed from baseline to week 6 at doses 0.1 to 3.0 mg/kg. In the 0.1-3.0 mg/kg groups, partial responders were among the patients with the lowest normalized peripheral clonal expansion, particularly in CD8+ T cells. After ivuxolimab, CD8+ T cells had more expanded clones than CD4+ T cells on average. The antigen specificity of the peripheral T cells that underwent clonal expansion was not determined. Low levels of normalized T-cell clonal expansion were also shown by some nonresponding patients.

The junction carries 10 bases between V and J, which are trimmed by 4 bases and 0 bases respectively. The CDR3 spans 14 residues, from the cysteine through the phenylalanine. Only CDR3 DNA remains: 42 bases, in frame from the first base. According to the germline V gene, CDR1 reads SGHRS and CDR2 reads YFSETQ. For this clone: Its cognate antigen has yet to be identified. Base qualities were left out, and no much larger clone turns up one base away. Other nucleotide sequences from this sample produce the same CDR3.

To sequence the TCRbeta CDR3 region, genomic DNA was isolated from the sorted cells. TCRbeta CDR3 regions were sequenced using the immunoSEQ Assay. Entries here come from immuneACCESS through TCRdb and include only in-frame sequences with V and J called. Some clones fail to appear in such tables; in the studies checked, an unresolved V gene covers under half of the shortfall, and the cause of the remainder is unknown. The sample table contains tens of thousands of clones; only one count was recorded for 65% to 90% of them. The ten most abundant clones make up around 2% of the sample. Patients with autoimmune disease history or receiving systemic immunosuppression were excluded from the trial. Peripheral blood for TCR sequencing was collected from all dose cohorts at baseline, on cycle 4 day 1, and on cycle 7 day 1. The samples were taken from a phase I, first-in-human, multicenter, open-label dose-escalation trial of ivuxolimab. Adults with locally advanced or metastatic melanoma, renal cell, hepatocellular, or head and neck squamous cell carcinoma were enrolled in the trial. Before TCR sequencing, CD4+ T cells and CD8+ T cells were sorted from peripheral blood as separate populations.

This material consisted of CD4+ or CD8+ T cells sorted from blood, taken in a trial of the OX40 agonist ivuxolimab. The chain uses TRBV5-1 and TRBJ1-2; the D gene assignment is ambiguous. This clonotype was obtained from an adult with an advanced solid tumor such as melanoma, head and neck, liver or kidney cancer. The CDR3 region: CASSLGDTNYGYTF. The nucleotide sequence is given as TGCGCCAGCAGCCTAGGAGACACTAACTATGGCTACACCTTC.